These 2 T cell receptor beta chains were all obtained from the same sample, sequenced in a study of human T cells and chemical hapten exposure (dated by TCRdb to 2020 to 2023). Taken with the paper, the label for time point translates to: patch test 2, 6 weeks after DPC sensitization. This specimen's treatment or condition label, per the study, means: therapeutic diphenylcyclopropenone sensitization with weekly scalp DPC. Libraries came from RACE. The instrument given in TCRdb is NextSeq 500. TCRdb ran its own pipeline on the public reads, namely fastp trimming at Q25 and MiXCR clone calling, and kept in-frame beta chains. All rows with the same CDR3 protein become a single entry with the most common DNA and genes. The sample profile shows about 40,000 distinct CDR3 sequences; just under 9% of them were found once. About 15% of the sample goes to the ten largest clones. Sequencing was performed on whole blood, taken in connection with sensitization to the hapten diphenylcyclopropenone (DPC). The receptors derive from a woman aged 40 to 50 with alopecia areata. Some clones in this sample may be carry-over from other donors' samples.

V and J are TRBV6-1 and TRBJ2-3, with D possibly being TRBD2 (7 bases). The V and J ends lost 6 bases and 8 bases respectively, with 15 bases between them. This CDR3 comprises 13 residues. Germline lookup yields CDR1 MNHNS and CDR2 SASEGT. Here the CDR3 reads CASRGRGVGTQYF. The CDR3 DNA follows: TGTGCCAGCAGGGGGAGGGGGGTAGGTACGCAGTATTTT.

This clonotype showed up many times. V gene TRBV7-2 combines with J gene TRBJ1-5, with a tentative D call TRBD1 (6 bases). The CDR3 has 14 residues. Germline values: CDR1 SGHTA, CDR2 FQGNSA. V shed 1 base and J shed 6 bases, with 10 bases lying between them. CDR3 loop: CASSLGGGPQPQHF. The CDR3 region has the DNA TGTGCCAGCAGCTTAGGTGGGGGGCCTCAGCCCCAGCATTTT.